The 2 T cell receptor beta chains listed next were all sequenced from one sample in a study of identical twins. TCRdb recomputed calls from the 5' RACE reads with MiXCR, one row per CDR3 protein. The sample has 350,000 to 600,000 distinct CDR3 sequences; around 14% are singletons. These same records also appear under a second study, on yellow fever vaccine responses in identical twins.

Sequencing was performed on CD4+ T cells sorted from blood. The receptors here all came from a woman aged 18-30 years in good health.

This clonotype appeared a few times. V and J are TRBV19 and TRBJ2-3, with 8 nucleotides matching TRBD2. Germline assignment: CDR1 LNHDA and CDR2 SQIVND (reference sequence). With V trimmed by 3 bases and J by 4 bases, 15 bases remained unmatched. This CDR3 has 18 amino acids. The CDR3 loop reads CASSIQVVSRGGSDTQYF. DNA for the CDR3: TGTGCCAGTAGTATTCAGGTGGTTAGCCGGGGGGGGTCAGATACGCAGTATTTT.

This clonotype has ten or more counts. This rearrangement joins TRBV5-6 to TRBJ2-1, with a possible D match to TRBD2 (6 bases). Germline-derived CDR1 and CDR2 are SGHDT and YYEEEE. CDR3 size: 16 residues. V was trimmed by 4 bases and J by 4 bases, leaving 18 bases between them. This CDR3 is CASSPTGAGGYNEQFF. The CDR3, as DNA: TGTGCCAGCAGCCCAACAGGAGCGGGCGGATACAATGAGCAGTTCTTC.